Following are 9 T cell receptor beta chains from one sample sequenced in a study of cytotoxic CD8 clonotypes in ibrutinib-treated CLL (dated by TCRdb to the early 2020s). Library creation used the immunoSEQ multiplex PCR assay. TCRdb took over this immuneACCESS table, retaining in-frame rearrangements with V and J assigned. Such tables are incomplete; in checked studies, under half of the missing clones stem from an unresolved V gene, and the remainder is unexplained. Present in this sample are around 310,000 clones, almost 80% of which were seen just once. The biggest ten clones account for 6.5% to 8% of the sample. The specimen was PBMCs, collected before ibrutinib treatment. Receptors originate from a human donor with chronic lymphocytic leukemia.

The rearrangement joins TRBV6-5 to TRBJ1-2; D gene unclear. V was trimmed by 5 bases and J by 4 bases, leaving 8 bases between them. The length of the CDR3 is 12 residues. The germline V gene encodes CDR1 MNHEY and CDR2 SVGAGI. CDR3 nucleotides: TGTGCCAGCAGTCACAATCTCTATGGCTACACCTTC. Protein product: CASSHNLYGYTF.

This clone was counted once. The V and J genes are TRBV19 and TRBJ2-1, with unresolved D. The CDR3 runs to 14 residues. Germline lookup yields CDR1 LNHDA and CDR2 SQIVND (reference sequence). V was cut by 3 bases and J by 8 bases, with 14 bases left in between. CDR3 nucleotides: TGTGCCAGTAGTATTAATACTATTCCCGATGAGCAGTTCTTC. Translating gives CASSINTIPDEQFF.

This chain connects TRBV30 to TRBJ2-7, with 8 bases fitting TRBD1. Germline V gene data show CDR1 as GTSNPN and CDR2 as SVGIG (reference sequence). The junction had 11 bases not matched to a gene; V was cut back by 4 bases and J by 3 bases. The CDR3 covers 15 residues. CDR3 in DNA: TGTGCCTGGACCCGAGCCCGGACAGGGAACTACGAGCAGTACTTC. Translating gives CAWTRARTGNYEQYF.

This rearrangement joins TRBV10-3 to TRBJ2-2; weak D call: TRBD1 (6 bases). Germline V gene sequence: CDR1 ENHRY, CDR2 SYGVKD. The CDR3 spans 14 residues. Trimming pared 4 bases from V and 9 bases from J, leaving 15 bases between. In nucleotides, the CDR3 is TGTGCCATCAGTGGAAATACACAGGGTAGGGAGCTGTTTTTT. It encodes CAISGNTQGRELFF.

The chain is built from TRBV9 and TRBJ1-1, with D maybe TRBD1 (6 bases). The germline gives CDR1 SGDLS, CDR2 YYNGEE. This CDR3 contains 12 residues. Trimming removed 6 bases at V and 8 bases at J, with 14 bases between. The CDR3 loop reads CASTYLTGEAFF. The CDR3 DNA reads TGTGCCAGCACCTACTTAACAGGGGAAGCTTTCTTT.

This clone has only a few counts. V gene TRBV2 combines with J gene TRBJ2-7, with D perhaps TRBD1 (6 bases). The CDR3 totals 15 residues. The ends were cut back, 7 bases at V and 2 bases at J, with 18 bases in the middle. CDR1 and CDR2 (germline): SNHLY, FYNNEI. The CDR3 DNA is TGTGCCAGCAAGACAGGTGGAGTGCCTACCTACGAGCAGTACTTC. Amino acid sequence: CASKTGGVPTYEQYF. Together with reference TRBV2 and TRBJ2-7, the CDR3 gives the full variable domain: EPEVTQTPSHQVTQMGQEVILRCVPISNHLYFYWYRQILGQKVEFLVSFYNNEISEKSEIFDDQFSVERPDGSNFTLKIRSTKLEDSAMYFCASKTGGVPTYEQYFGPGTRLTVT.

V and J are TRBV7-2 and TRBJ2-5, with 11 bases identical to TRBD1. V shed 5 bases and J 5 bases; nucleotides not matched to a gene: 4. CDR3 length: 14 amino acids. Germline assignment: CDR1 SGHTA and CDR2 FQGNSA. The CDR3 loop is CASSLDRGPETQYF. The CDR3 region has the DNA TGTGCCAGCAGCCTGGACAGGGGGCCGGAGACCCAGTACTTC.

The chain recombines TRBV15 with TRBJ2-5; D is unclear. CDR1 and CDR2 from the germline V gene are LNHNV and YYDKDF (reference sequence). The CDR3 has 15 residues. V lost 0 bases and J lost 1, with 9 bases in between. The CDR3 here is CATSRDASVQETQYF. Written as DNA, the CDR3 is TGTGCCACCAGCAGAGATGCGAGTGTCCAAGAGACCCAGTACTTC. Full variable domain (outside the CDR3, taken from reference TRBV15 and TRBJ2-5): DAMVIQNPRYQVTQFGKPVTLSCSQTLNHNVMYWYQQKSSQAPKLLFHYYDKDFNNEADTPDNFQSRRPNTSFCFLDIRSPGLGDTAMYLCATSRDASVQETQYFGPGTRLLVL.

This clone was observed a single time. The CDR3 coding sequence is TGTGCCAGCAGCTCGGGACAACCGCTAAGCCCCTACGAGCAGTACTTC. Its translation is CASSSGQPLSPYEQYF. This sequence joins TRBV7-8 and TRBJ2-7, with D tentatively TRBD1 (6 bases). V lost 4 bases, J lost 2 bases, and 18 bases lay in between. The CDR3 runs 16 residues. Germline V lookup: CDR1 SGHVS, CDR2 FQNEAQ.